These 8 T cell receptor beta chains share one sample of origin, sequenced in a study of response to subunit inactivated influenza vaccine. TCRdb fed the RT-PCR reads into MiXCR, producing one record per CDR3 protein. This sample carries over 400,000 distinct CDR3 sequences, 13% of them seen once, and the ten largest clones take about an eighth. Sequenced material: PBMCs from blood, taken more than 35 days after vaccination. These receptors were taken from a man aged 45-60 years who received an inactivated influenza vaccine.

A few counts support this clonotype. The chain carries TRBV7-2 and TRBJ2-7; D possibly corresponds to TRBD1 (5 bases). Germline V gives CDR1 SGHTA, CDR2 FQGNSA. Between the trimmed V and J ends, which lost 2 bases and 1 base, there was a span of 9 bases. CDR3 length equals 14 residues. CDR3 sequence: CASSLSTGSYEQYF. CDR3 coding DNA: TGTGCCAGCAGCTTATCAACAGGTTCCTACGAGCAGTACTTC.

This clonotype was recorded many times. The J gene is TRBJ2-4, the V gene TRBV6-1, with D perhaps TRBD1 (6 bases). V was clipped by 7 bases and J by 7 bases, with 17 bases between them. Germline CDR1 reads MNHNS; CDR2 reads SASEGT. The CDR3 consists of 14 residues. CDR3 loop: CASISEGGRNIQYF. The CDR3 nucleotides are TGTGCCAGCATATCGGAAGGGGGACGGAACATTCAGTACTTC.

The sample holds a few counts of this clonotype. Here the CDR3 DNA reads TGTGCCAGCAGCTTTAGGCAGAACTATAATTCACCCCTCCACTTT. Translating it yields CASSFRQNYNSPLHF. V usage is TRBV7-8 and J usage is TRBJ1-6; no clear D. This CDR3 is built from 15 residues. Germline CDR1 is SGHVS and CDR2 is FQNEAQ. Trimming removed 3 bases from V and 3 bases from J, with 9 bases in between.

This clonotype showed up just a few times. V gene TRBV2 combines with J gene TRBJ2-7; D is unresolved. Per germline, CDR1 SNHLY and CDR2 FYNNEI. This CDR3 contains 13 residues. The V end lost 7 bases, the J end lost 2 bases, and 12 bases lay between the germline ends. This CDR3 is CASTTSPPYEQYF. The CDR3 DNA follows: TGTGCCAGCACTACCTCCCCCCCCTACGAGCAGTACTTC.

Details on this clonotype: A much larger clone is a single base away; this may be a read error. The rearrangement joins TRBV20-1 to TRBJ2-7; no reliable D call. Germline V lookup: CDR1 DFQATT, CDR2 SNEGSKA (reference sequence). This CDR3 contains 13 residues. The CDR3 sequence is CSARQAMAYEHYF. As DNA, the CDR3 is TGCAGTGCTAGACAGGCTATGGCCTACGAGCACTACTTC.

This rearrangement joins TRBV7-9 to TRBJ2-1; tentative D call: TRBD2 (5 bases). The CDR3 is made up of 14 amino acids. The germline V gene has CDR1 SEHNR and CDR2 FQNEAQ (reference sequence). With 5 bases removed from V and 4 bases from J, the gap between germline ends came to 12 bases. CDR3 region: CASSPPTGYNEQFF. DNA for the CDR3: TGTGCCAGCAGCCCCCCGACGGGGTACAATGAGCAGTTCTTC.

The chain uses TRBV29-1 and TRBJ1-1; 7 bases map to TRBD1. The germline V gene has CDR1 SQVTM and CDR2 ANQGSEA. Unmatched junction bases numbered 8, after V lost 3 bases and J lost 4 bases. The CDR3 spans 14 residues. DNA for the CDR3: TGCAGCGTTGAGAGGACAGGAGGGAGCACTGAAGCTTTCTTT. It yields the protein CSVERTGGSTEAFF.

This clonotype appeared many times. The J gene is TRBJ1-6, the V gene TRBV5-1; perhaps TRBD1 as D (6 bases). Trimming removed 0 bases from V and 4 bases from J, with 8 bases in between. From germline, CDR1 is SGHRS and CDR2 YFSETQ. The length of the CDR3 is 15 residues. The CDR3 loop reads CASSLGDNYNSPLHF. CDR3 nucleotides: TGCGCCAGCAGCTTGGGGGACAATTATAATTCACCCCTCCACTTT.